These 27 T cell receptor beta chains came from one sample sequenced in a study of blood T cells in healthy people across ages. A J-beta primer mix and a sample-barcoded 5' primer were used in a second PCR of roughly 7 to 12 cycles. TCRdb analysed the 5' RACE reads with MiXCR anew, one entry per CDR3 protein. The sample consists of 1.4 million to 1.5 million distinct CDR3 sequences, approximately 38% of them appearing once. Sequenced material: blood. These receptors were taken from a woman aged 18-29 years in good health.

The V call is TRBV6-5, the J call TRBJ1-2; D unresolved. CDR1 and CDR2 from the germline V gene are MNHEY and SVGAGI. CDR3 length: 14 amino acids. Trimming cost V 3 bases and J 4 bases, with 12 bases left between them. CDR3 sequence: CASSYGVGSYGYTF. CDR3 nucleotide sequence: TGTGCCAGCAGTTATGGGGTTGGGAGCTATGGCTACACCTTC.

V and J are TRBV6-1 and TRBJ2-1; D gene uncertain. From germline, CDR1 is MNHNS and CDR2 SASEGT. The CDR3 contains 17 residues. Trimming cost V 6 bases and J 5 bases, with 23 bases left between them. CDR3 bases: TGTGCCAGCAGCTGGGGTGGCCCAGGCCGAATGAACAATGAGCAGTTCTTC. It specifies CASSWGGPGRMNNEQFF.

V usage is TRBV5-1 and J usage is TRBJ2-2; 15 positions match TRBD2. The CDR3 has 20 residues. The junction had 17 bases not matched to a gene; V was cut back by 4 bases and J by 7 bases. Looked up from germline, CDR1 is SGHRS and CDR2 is YFSETQ. The CDR3 here is CASSPTPRTSGGASVGELFF. The CDR3 nucleotides are TGCGCCAGCAGCCCGACCCCACGGACTAGCGGGGGGGCGTCTGTCGGGGAGCTGTTTTTT.

With regard to this clonotype: One end of the junction fails to match germline, which may point to a read error. The chain recombines TRBV15 with TRBJ1-2; D unclear. The CDR3 covers 14 residues. Per germline, CDR1 LNHNV and CDR2 YYDKDF (reference sequence). The CDR3 is CATSRDKGSYDYTF. CDR3 DNA: TGTGCCACCAGCAGAGATAAAGGCTCCTATGACTACACCTTC.

The chain carries TRBV5-1 and TRBJ1-2; unclear D gene. Germline V lookup: CDR1 SGHRS, CDR2 YFSETQ. The CDR3 totals 15 residues. V dropped 5 bases and J dropped 0 bases, with 14 bases sitting between them. CDR3 loop: CASSHSSGTNYGYTF. The CDR3 DNA sequence: TGCGCCAGCAGTCACTCGTCTGGGACTAACTATGGCTACACCTTC.

V usage is TRBV12-3 or TRBV12-4 and J usage is TRBJ1-1; 9 positions match TRBD1. Losses at the gene ends were 7 bases for V and 6 bases for J; bases not matched to a gene: 9. The CDR3 is made up of 14 amino acids. The CDR3 coding sequence is TGTGCCAGCACCCCGGGACAGGGATTTGCTGAAGCTTTCTTT. Translated, it gives CASTPGQGFAEAFF.

This clonotype has more than one count but fewer than ten. The chain is built from TRBV30 and TRBJ1-2; D is unresolved. The CDR3 is made up of 13 amino acids. The germline CDR1 and CDR2 sequences are GTSNPN and SVGIG (reference sequence). This chain's CDR3 is CGSLSLRAYGYTF. The CDR3 DNA reads TGTGGCTCCCTTAGCCTGAGGGCCTATGGCTACACCTTC.

This chain connects TRBV7-9 to TRBJ1-1, with unresolved D. V lost 1 base, J lost 2 bases, and 8 bases lay in between. Looked up from germline, CDR1 is SEHNR and CDR2 is FQNEAQ (reference sequence). CDR3 length: 14 amino acids. CDR3: CASSLDRSNTEAFF. The CDR3 DNA is TGTGCCAGCAGCTTAGACCGGAGTAACACTGAAGCTTTCTTT.

This chain joins TRBV6-5 and TRBJ1-5; D is perhaps TRBD1 (5 bases). Germline-derived CDR1 and CDR2 are MNHEY and SVGAGI. This CDR3 contains 15 residues. Trimming cost V 4 bases and J 9 bases, with 19 bases left between them. This chain's CDR3 is CASSSDAGGLGPQHF. The CDR3 DNA follows: TGTGCCAGCAGTTCGGACGCGGGGGGACTCGGGCCCCAGCATTTT.

The V gene is TRBV3-1, the J gene TRBJ2-7; 11 bases match TRBD2. The CDR3 is 15 residues long. Germline CDR1 is LGHDT and CDR2 is YNNKEL (reference sequence). V lost 0 bases and J lost 4; bases outside the gene matches: 2. The CDR3 nucleotides read TGTGCCAGCAGCCAAGAACGACTAGCGGGGTACGAGCAGTACTTC. As protein: CASSQERLAGYEQYF.

This clonotype was recorded at least ten times. The chain carries TRBV10-3 and TRBJ1-5; weak D call: TRBD1 (5 bases). V shed 8 bases and J shed 0 bases, with 20 bases lying between them. Germline lookup yields CDR1 ENHRY and CDR2 SYGVKD. The CDR3 consists of 17 residues. The CDR3 sequence: CAIGMTEGAYSNQPQHF. The DNA of the CDR3 is TGTGCCATCGGGATGACAGAAGGGGCCTATAGCAATCAGCCCCAGCATTTT.

V and J are TRBV20-1 and TRBJ2-3, with 9 bases identical to TRBD2. CDR3 length equals 18 residues. V was clipped by 1 base and J by 0 bases; unmatched bases: 11. CDR1 and CDR2 (germline): DFQATT, SNEGSKA (reference sequence). The CDR3 DNA sequence: TGCAGTGCTAGAGTCGGGGCGGGGGGGGACCCTAGCACAGATACGCAGTATTTT. Amino acids: CSARVGAGGDPSTDTQYF.

Worth noting for this clonotype: One end of the junction varies from germline; a read error may be responsible. The CDR3 protein is CGAGGNYEQYF. As DNA, the CDR3 is TGCGGGGCAGGGGGCAACTACGAGCAGTACTTC. The chain recombines TRBV28 with TRBJ2-7, with 8 bases matching TRBD1. Germline V CDR1 and CDR2: MDHEN, SYDVKM. The CDR3 length is 11 residues.

The sample holds a few counts of this clonotype. J is TRBJ2-3 and V is TRBV3-1, with TRBD2 identical over 12 bases. CDR1 and CDR2 (germline): LGHDT, YNNKEL (reference sequence). V trimming: 4 bases; J trimming: 0 bases; junction bases outside the gene matches: 11. This CDR3 comprises 19 residues. CDR3 sequence reads: CASSPDLRLAGESTDTQYF. Here the CDR3 DNA reads TGTGCCAGCAGCCCAGATCTTCGACTAGCGGGGGAGAGCACAGATACGCAGTATTTT.

The rearrangement joins TRBV24-1 to TRBJ2-1; the match to TRBD1 covers 7 bases. In germline, CDR1 is KGHDR, CDR2 SFDVKD. Unmatched junction bases numbered 8, after V lost 3 bases and J lost 7 bases. The CDR3 sequence is 15 residues long. The CDR3 here is CATSDPGTVVNEQFF. The CDR3 nucleotides read TGTGCCACCAGTGATCCCGGGACAGTGGTGAATGAGCAGTTCTTC.

In its sample, this clonotype was seen many times. The chain joins TRBV9 to TRBJ2-5, with D possibly TRBD1 on 5 matching bases. CDR1 is SGDLS and CDR2 is YYNGEE in the germline V gene. This CDR3 region has 14 residues. Deletions cut 3 bases from V and 4 bases from J, with 13 bases between. The DNA for the CDR3 is TGTGCCAGCAGCGCCCTAGGGGTGGGAGAGACCCAGTACTTC. As protein: CASSALGVGETQYF. The full variable domain, rest sourced from reference TRBV9 and TRBJ2-5, is DSGVTQTPKHLITATGQRVTLRCSPRSGDLSVYWYQQSLDQGLQFLIQYYNGEERAKGNILERFSAQQFPDLHSELNLSSLELGDSALYFCASSALGVGETQYFGPGTRLLVL.

The rearrangement uses TRBV9 and TRBJ2-1; D unclear. The CDR3 extends over 15 amino acids. The ends were cut back, 4 bases at V and 4 bases at J, with 15 bases in the middle. Germline values: CDR1 SGDLS, CDR2 YYNGEE. The CDR3 region has the DNA TGTGCCAGCAGCCCCAAATTAGCCGGTTACAATGAGCAGTTCTTC. Encoded protein: CASSPKLAGYNEQFF.

The CDR3 loop reads CASSYSGSPLHF. The CDR3 DNA follows: TGTGCCAGCAGTTACTCCGGCTCACCCCTCCACTTT. V and J are TRBV6-5 and TRBJ1-6; no firm D call. This CDR3 region has 12 residues. V was shortened by 0 bases and J by 10 bases, with 4 bases between the two germline ends. Germline values: CDR1 MNHEY, CDR2 SVGAGI.

The genes are TRBV6-5 and TRBJ2-3; D assignment may be TRBD1 or TRBD2 (5 bases each). The V end was cut by 0 bases, the J end by 2 bases, with 9 bases between. There are 15 residues in the CDR3. CDR1 MNHEY and CDR2 SVGAGI come from the germline V gene. CDR3: CASSYSGEITDTQYF. As DNA, the CDR3 is TGTGCCAGCAGTTACTCGGGGGAGATCACAGATACGCAGTATTTT.

Written as DNA, the CDR3 is TGCGCCAGCAGCTTGGCCGACCGGGACACCGGGGAGCTGTTTTTT. This codes for CASSLADRDTGELFF. The J gene is TRBJ2-2, the V gene TRBV5-1; D uncertain. Germline V gene sequence: CDR1 SGHRS, CDR2 YFSETQ. The ends were cut back, 0 bases at V and 3 bases at J, with 9 bases in the middle. The CDR3 spans 15 residues.

This clonotype was recorded a few times. The genes are TRBV5-1 and TRBJ2-1; 7 bases fit TRBD2. The germline CDR1 and CDR2 sequences are SGHRS and YFSETQ. The junction had 6 bases not matched to a gene; V was cut back by 3 bases and J by 6 bases. The CDR3 has 14 amino acids. In DNA, the CDR3 is TGCGCCAGCAGCTGGACTGGCGGGGGCAATGAGCAGTTCTTC. Its protein product is CASSWTGGGNEQFF. Full variable domain (rest looked up from reference TRBV5-1 and TRBJ2-1): KAGVTQTPRYLIKTRGQQVTLSCSPISGHRSVSWYQQTPGQGLQFLFEYFSETQRNKGNFPGRFSGRQFSNSRSEMNVSTLELGDSALYLCASSWTGGGNEQFFGPGTRLTVL.

This clonotype was detected a few times. Germline and junction disagree at one end, which may indicate a read error. The chain recombines TRBV6-5 with TRBJ1-2; the D is unclear. Per germline, CDR1 MNHEY and CDR2 SVGAGI. CDR3 length: 13 amino acids. The CDR3 region has the DNA TGTGCCAGCAGTTCCTCCCCATTCTATGGCTATACCTTC. Encoded protein: CASSSSPFYGYTF.

The chain has TRBV6-6 and TRBJ1-2; 8 bases match TRBD1. The CDR3 spans 13 residues. Germline V gene lookup returns CDR1 MNHNY and CDR2 SVGAGI (reference sequence). V shed 5 bases and J 7 bases; nucleotides not matched to a gene: 6. CDR3 in amino acids: CASSRQQGGGYTF. The CDR3 DNA follows: TGTGCCAGCAGTCGTCAACAGGGGGGTGGCTACACCTTC.

The rearrangement links TRBV6-2 or TRBV6-3 to TRBJ2-7; D call uncertain. This CDR3 region has 15 residues. Deletions cut 5 bases from V and 0 bases from J, with 14 bases between. Germline loops: CDR1 MNHEY, CDR2 SVGEGT. CDR3 DNA sequence: TGTGCCAGCAGTACGGGCCTACTAATCTCCTACGAGCAGTACTTC. Encoded protein: CASSTGLLISYEQYF.

Ten or more counts support this clonotype. This CDR3 reads CASSLGTGDTQYF. DNA of the CDR3: TGTGCCAGCAGTCTTGGTACCGGGGATACGCAGTATTTT. The rearrangement uses TRBV11-2 and TRBJ2-3; D not resolved. The CDR3 consists of 13 residues. Germline lookup yields CDR1 SGHAT and CDR2 FQNNGV. Trimming removed 6 bases from V and 6 bases from J, with 13 bases in between.

To note about this clonotype: This CDR3 is missing its conserved last phenylalanine or tryptophan, likely due to a read error. The V and J genes are TRBV3-1 and TRBJ2-7; 11 positions match TRBD2. J gave up 1 base and V 1 base, and 9 bases lay outside the gene matches. The CDR3 is 18 amino acids. In germline, CDR1 is LGHDT, CDR2 YNNKEL (reference sequence). CDR3 protein: CASSQVTLAGGPSYEQYL. The CDR3 nucleotides read TGTGCCAGCAGCCAAGTAACTCTAGCGGGAGGCCCATCCTACGAGCAGTACTTA.

V and J are TRBV20-1 and TRBJ2-5, with TRBD2 matching over 8 bases. The end of the DNA aligns better with TRBJ2-7, so the J call may be wrong. The germline gives CDR1 DFQATT, CDR2 SNEGSKA (reference sequence). The CDR3 sequence is 16 residues long. The CDR3 DNA follows: TGCAGTGCTAGAGACAGGGCTAGCGGGCAGGCCTACGAGCAGTACTTC. Translation: CSARDRASGQAYEQYF.